There are many counts of the clone carrying this TCR beta chain. Germline V CDR1 and CDR2: SGHVS, FQNEAQ. V lost 6 bases to trimming and J lost 6 bases; unmatched junction nucleotides: 12. This CDR3 contains 16 residues. These data originate in a study of HIV-infected patients and healthy controls. TCRdb ran MiXCR on the 5' RACE reads and lists one entry per CDR3 protein. The sample lists 60,000 to 75,000 distinct CDR3 sequences; about 16% were seen once. J is TRBJ2-7 and V is TRBV7-8, with 12 bases lining up with TRBD2. This receptor was obtained from a human donor in good health. Sequenced sample: CD4+ T cells from blood. The CDR3 sequence: CASSLAGGPVRLEQYF. CDR3 DNA: TGTGCCAGCAGTCTAGCGGGGGGGCCAGTCAGGCTCGAGCAGTACTTC.